The clone carrying this T cell receptor beta chain was found a few times. TCRdb's copy holds only in-frame clones and misses some; the assay was immunoSEQ multiplex PCR. The table includes approximately 31,000 clones, about 92% detected once. CDR3 size: 14 residues. Germline CDR1 LNHNV, CDR2 YYDKDF (reference sequence). With 3 bases removed from V and 7 bases from J, the gap between germline ends came to 13 bases. The data belong to a study of OX40 agonist ivuxolimab in advanced cancers. In the study overall: The patients received ivuxolimab by intravenous route every 2 weeks at 0.01 to 10 mg/kg.

The gene calls are TRBV15 and TRBJ1-5; D possibly corresponds to TRBD1 (5 bases). The source of this sequence is an adult with an advanced solid tumor such as melanoma, head and neck, liver or kidney cancer. Here the sequenced sample was CD4+ or CD8+ T cells sorted from blood, taken in a trial of the OX40 agonist ivuxolimab. The CDR3 sequence: CATSRGGSGQPQHF. Here the CDR3 DNA reads TGTGCCACCAGCAGGGGGGGTTCGGGCCAGCCCCAGCATTTT.